The clone carrying this T cell receptor beta chain was recorded at least ten times. The CDR3 has 15 residues. CDR1 is MGHDK, CDR2 SYGVNS, per germline. Trimming took off 7 bases at V and 5 bases at J, with 20 bases between the two ends. RNA-based 3' RACE libraries used unique molecular identifiers. TCRdb used MiXCR to reprocess the 3' RACE reads, holding one entry per CDR3 protein. The data show approximately 95,000 distinct CDR3 sequences, 6.9% seen once. As to treatment: PENTA 11 planned treatment interruption arm or continuous ART arm. At least 24 weeks of at least three-drug ART, in children 2 to 15 years. The sample comes from a study of HIV-infected children after antiretroviral therapy interruption. At the level of the study: In continuous treatment, analyzed samples were from weeks 0, 48 and 150.

This sample comprised CD45RA+ CD4+ T cells from PBMCs, pooled from several time points, obtained from a donor given antiretroviral therapy, either interrupted or continuous. The subset: naive CD4+ CD45RA+ CD45RO- T cells. The gene calls are TRBV25-1 and TRBJ2-5, with a possible D match to TRBD1 (5 bases). The receptor was derived from a pool of human donors with HIV. For the CDR3, the DNA is TGTGCCAGCAAAACAGGATCCGGCGGAGTGGAGACCCAGTACTTC. It is translated as CASKTGSGGVETQYF.